Sequencing of this TCR beta chain was carried out in a study of blood T cell repertoires in COVID-19 (dated by TCRdb to 2018 to 2021). For the study in its entirety: Samples covering the acute and convalescent phases of COVID-19 were provided by collaborators in the United States, Italy and Spain. A freely available public database, intended as a resource for researchers studying the immune response to SARS-CoV-2, is where the repertoires were released. Where HLA class I and class II types were available, the types were taken from metadata supplied by the sample provider, not from assay-based typing. The sample metadata nearly always contained a de-identified subject ID, COVID-19 status, age in years and sex. Samples were obtained from the ongoing ImmuneRACE study (first 160 participants) and from about 1,300 subjects provided by 6 global collaborators. The dataset comprised deeply sampled blood TCRbeta repertoires from subjects exposed to, actively infected with, or recovered from COVID-19. The material from the prospective study consisted of cDNA or gDNA derived from T cells, B-cell-depleted T cells, or PBMCs. The paper's findings and limits, for the study overall: The amount of clinical and demographic metadata varied by source and participant and was provided uncurated.

Looking up the germline V gene (reference sequence) yields CDR1 LNHNV and CDR2 YYDKDF. Between the V and J ends, shortened by 0 bases and 2 bases respectively, the junction contains 8 bases. Spanning cysteine to phenylalanine, the CDR3 consists of 15 amino acids. Only the CDR3 DNA is retained, 45 bases long and in frame from the first base. As for this clone: It lacks a known antigen. No base qualities exist here, and no much larger clone lies one base off it.

Participants in the prospective study were enrolled through a virtual design, were aged about 18 to 100 years, and lived in 20 to 30 United States geographic areas. In the prospective study, participants were assigned to cohorts based on the clinical history participants reported in a screening survey and a study questionnaire. In the prospective study, whole blood, serum and a nasopharyngeal or oropharyngeal swab were collected from each participant by mobile phlebotomists. Over an approximately 2-month period, participants in the prospective study had the option of providing additional blood draws and questionnaires. Prospective study blood samples were shipped either frozen or at room temperature before DNA extraction. TCRbeta CDR3 regions were amplified from genomic DNA by means of the immunoSEQ Assay, a bias-controlled multiplex PCR. On the study's bioinformatics: The number of nucleated cells in each sample was estimated from the amplification of reference gene primers within the assay. To quantify the absolute abundance of each unique TCRbeta CDR3 rearrangement, sequence reads were collapsed and filtered. For each sample, productive Simpson clonality was calculated as the square root of Simpson's diversity index over productive rearrangements. The table comes from immuneACCESS by way of TCRdb, which keeps in-frame sequences with V and J called. Part of the clones is missing from these tables; in studies checked, under half for an unresolved V gene and the rest for unknown reasons. That table gives V, J and clone size, and the DNA gave D and trimming. The sample includes about 240,000 clones, with 86% observed a single time. The top ten clonotypes cover 3.3% of the sample.

This TCR derives from a woman aged 40 to 49 with acute COVID-19. Sequencing was carried out using PBMCs or T cells enriched from blood (not recorded which). The chain links TRBV15 with TRBJ1-3; TRBD1 is a possible D gene, resting on 5 matching bases. The nucleotide sequence is TGTGCCACCAGCAGAGATCAGGGCGCTGGAAACACCATATATTTT. This gives the protein CATSRDQGAGNTIYF. Reference TRBV15 and TRBJ1-3 genes cover what lies past the CDR3, so the full variable domain is DAMVIQNPRYQVTQFGKPVTLSCSQTLNHNVMYWYQQKSSQAPKLLFHYYDKDFNNEADTPDNFQSRRPNTSFCFLDIRSPGLGDTAMYLCATSRDQGAGNTIYFGEGSWLTVV.